The 9 T cell receptor beta chains given below trace back to one sample, sequenced in a study of T cell responses to AZD1222 COVID-19 vaccine. Only in-frame clones appear in the TCRdb table, and some are missing; sequencing was by immunoSEQ multiplex PCR. The table has approximately 120,000 clones, 92% seen once. This specimen was peripheral blood, taken on day 0 of AZD1222 vaccination. These receptor sequences come from an adult in good health.

As DNA, the CDR3 is TGTGCCAGCAGTTTCGGGGGGGCGAGTGGCTACACCTTC. This codes for CASSFGGASGYTF. V and J are TRBV28 and TRBJ1-2, with D possibly TRBD1 on 6 matching bases. This CDR3 has 13 amino acids. CDR1 is MDHEN, CDR2 SYDVKM, per germline. The ends were cut back, 3 bases at V and 7 bases at J, with 12 bases in the middle.

In this sample, this clone turned up a few times. This chain joins TRBV4-2 and TRBJ2-7; perhaps TRBD2 as D (5 bases). Germline loops: CDR1 LGHNA, CDR2 YNFKEQ. V was pared by 3 bases and J by 0 bases, with 15 bases between. CDR3 length equals 16 residues. The DNA of the CDR3 is TGTGCCAGCAGCCAGGAACTAGTTCAGAGCTCCTACGAGCAGTACTTC. Translating it yields CASSQELVQSSYEQYF.

This clone was observed a few times. The chain is built from TRBV18 and TRBJ2-7; D might be TRBD1 (6 bases). Germline-derived CDR1 and CDR2 are KGHSH and LQKENI. This CDR3 is 13 amino acids long. Trimming removed 5 bases at V and 0 bases at J, with 8 bases between. CDR3 DNA sequence: TGTGCCAGCTCAGGACAGCGCTCCTACGAGCAGTACTTC. This gives the protein CASSGQRSYEQYF.

The V gene is TRBV7-3, the J gene TRBJ2-4; D is uncertain. The CDR3 sequence is 12 residues long. The V gene lost 2 bases and the J gene lost 9 bases, with 8 bases spanning the gap. Germline lookup yields CDR1 SGHTA and CDR2 FQGTGA. The CDR3 DNA is TGTGCCAGCAGCTTACTCGACGGCATTCAGTACTTC. Residues: CASSLLDGIQYF. The entire variable domain, with the rest obtained from reference TRBV7-3 and TRBJ2-4, is as follows: GAGVSQTPSNKVTEKGKYVELRCDPISGHTALYWYRQSLGQGPEFLIYFQGTGAADDSGLPNDRFFAVRPEGSVSTLKIQRTERGDSAVYLCASSLLDGIQYFGAGTRLSVL.

The chain couples TRBV5-1 to TRBJ1-2; D call uncertain. The germline CDR1 and CDR2 sequences are SGHRS and YFSETQ. This CDR3 is built from 13 residues. V was shortened by 5 bases and J by 6 bases, with 14 bases between the two germline ends. The CDR3 DNA is TGCGCCAGCAGGGAGGTAGGATGGGATGGCTACACCTTC. Protein sequence: CASREVGWDGYTF.

This sequence joins TRBV14 and TRBJ2-7, with D perhaps matching TRBD2 (5 bases). V lost 5 bases and J lost 1, with 15 bases in between. Germline V CDR1 and CDR2: SGHDN, FVKESK. This CDR3 region has 15 residues. The CDR3 sequence: CASSYGDLRSYEQYF. As DNA, the CDR3 is TGTGCCAGCAGCTACGGGGATTTGCGATCCTACGAGCAGTACTTC.

This chain links TRBV6-5 with TRBJ1-5, with D uncertain. V lost 5 bases and J lost 6, with 14 bases in between. Germline V lookup: CDR1 MNHEY, CDR2 SVGAGI. This CDR3 region has 14 residues. CDR3 bases: TGTGCCAGCAGTAACAGACCGGCGGGTCAGCCCCAGCATTTT. It yields the protein CASSNRPAGQPQHF.

The chain has TRBV18 and TRBJ2-7; D unclear. Deletions cut 3 bases from V and 2 bases from J, with 8 bases between. This CDR3 is 13 amino acids long. CDR1 is KGHSH and CDR2 is LQKENI in the germline V gene. CDR3 region: CASSPGSPYEQYF. In DNA, the CDR3 is TGTGCCAGCTCACCCGGCAGCCCCTACGAGCAGTACTTC. Drawing the rest from reference TRBV18 and TRBJ2-7, the complete variable domain is NAGVMQNPRHLVRRRGQEARLRCSPMKGHSHVYWYRQLPEEGLKFMVYLQKENIIDESGMPKERFSAEFPKEGPSILRIQQVVRGDSAAYFCASSPGSPYEQYFGPGTRLTVT.

The chain has TRBV7-3 and TRBJ2-1; TRBD2 might be the D (6 bases). The CDR3 runs to 15 residues. The germline V gene encodes CDR1 SGHTA and CDR2 FQGTGA. V lost 5 bases, J lost 2 bases, and 13 bases lay in between. In nucleotides, the CDR3 is TGTGCCAGCAGCCCGGGAGTTGGGGCCTACAATGAGCAGTTCTTC. Residues: CASSPGVGAYNEQFF. The entire variable domain, with the rest obtained from reference TRBV7-3 and TRBJ2-1, is as follows: GAGVSQTPSNKVTEKGKYVELRCDPISGHTALYWYRQSLGQGPEFLIYFQGTGAADDSGLPNDRFFAVRPEGSVSTLKIQRTERGDSAVYLCASSPGVGAYNEQFFGPGTRLTVL.